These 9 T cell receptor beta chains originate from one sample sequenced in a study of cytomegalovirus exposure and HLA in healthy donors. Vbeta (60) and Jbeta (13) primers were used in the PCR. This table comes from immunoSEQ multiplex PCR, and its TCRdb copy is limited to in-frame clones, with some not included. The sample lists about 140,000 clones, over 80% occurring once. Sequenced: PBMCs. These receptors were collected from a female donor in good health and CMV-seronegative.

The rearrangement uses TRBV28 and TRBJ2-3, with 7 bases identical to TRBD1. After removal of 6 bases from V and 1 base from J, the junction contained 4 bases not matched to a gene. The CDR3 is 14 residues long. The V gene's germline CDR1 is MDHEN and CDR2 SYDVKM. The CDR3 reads CASSTGQRTDTQYF. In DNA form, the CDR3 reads TGTGCCAGCAGCACGGGACAGCGCACAGATACGCAGTATTTT.

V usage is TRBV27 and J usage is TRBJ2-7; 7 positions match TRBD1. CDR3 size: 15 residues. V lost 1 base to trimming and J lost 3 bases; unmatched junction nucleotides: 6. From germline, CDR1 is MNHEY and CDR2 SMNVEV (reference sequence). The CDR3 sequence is CASSLYGTAFYEQYF. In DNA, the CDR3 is TGTGCCAGCAGTTTATACGGGACAGCTTTCTACGAGCAGTACTTC.

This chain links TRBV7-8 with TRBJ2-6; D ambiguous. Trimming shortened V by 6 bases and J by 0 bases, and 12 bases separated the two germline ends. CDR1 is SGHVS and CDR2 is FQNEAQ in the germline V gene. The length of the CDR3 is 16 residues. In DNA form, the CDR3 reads TGTGCCAGCAGTCCCGCCCCACTCTCTGGGGCCAACGTCCTGACTTTC. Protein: CASSPAPLSGANVLTF.

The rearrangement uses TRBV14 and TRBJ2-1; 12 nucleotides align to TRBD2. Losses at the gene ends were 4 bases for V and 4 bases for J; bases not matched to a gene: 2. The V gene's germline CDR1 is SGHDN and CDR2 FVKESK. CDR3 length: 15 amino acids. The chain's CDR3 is CASSLTSGRYNEQFF. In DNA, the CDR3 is TGTGCCAGCAGCCTCACTAGCGGGAGGTACAATGAGCAGTTCTTC.

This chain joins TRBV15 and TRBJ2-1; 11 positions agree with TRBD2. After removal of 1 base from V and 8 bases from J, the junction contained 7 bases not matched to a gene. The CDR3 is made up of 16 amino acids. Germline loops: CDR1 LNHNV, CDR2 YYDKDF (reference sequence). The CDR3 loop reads CATSRVVLAGVYEQFF. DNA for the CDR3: TGTGCCACCAGCAGAGTAGTACTAGCGGGAGTGTATGAGCAGTTCTTC.

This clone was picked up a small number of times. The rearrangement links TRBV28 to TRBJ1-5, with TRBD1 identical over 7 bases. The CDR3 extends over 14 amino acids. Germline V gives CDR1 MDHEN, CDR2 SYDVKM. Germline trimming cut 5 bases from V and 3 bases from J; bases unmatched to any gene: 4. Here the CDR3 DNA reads TGTGCCAGCAGTGGGGGACAGAACAATCAGCCCCAGCATTTT. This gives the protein CASSGGQNNQPQHF.

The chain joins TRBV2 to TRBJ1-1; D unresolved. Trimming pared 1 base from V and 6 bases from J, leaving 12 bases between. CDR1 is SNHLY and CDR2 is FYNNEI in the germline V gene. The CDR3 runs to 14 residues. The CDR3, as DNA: TGTGCCAGCAGTGAAGGTCCGGGGATCGCTGAAGCTTTCTTT. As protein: CASSEGPGIAEAFF.

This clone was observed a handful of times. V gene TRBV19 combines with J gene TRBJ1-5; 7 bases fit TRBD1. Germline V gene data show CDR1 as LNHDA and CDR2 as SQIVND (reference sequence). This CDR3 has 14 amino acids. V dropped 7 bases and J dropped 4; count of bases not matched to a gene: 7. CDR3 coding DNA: TGTGCCAGTACGGGACAGATCTCAAATCAGCCCCAGCATTTT. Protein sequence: CASTGQISNQPQHF.

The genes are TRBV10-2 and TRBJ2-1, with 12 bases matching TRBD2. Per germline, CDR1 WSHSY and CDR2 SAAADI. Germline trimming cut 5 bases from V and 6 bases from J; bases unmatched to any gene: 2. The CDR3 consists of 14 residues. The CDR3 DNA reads TGCGCCAGCAGTTCGACTAGCGGGAGCAATGAGCAGTTCTTC. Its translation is CASSSTSGSNEQFF.